This TCR beta chain was identified during a study of blood T cell repertoires in COVID-19. Study details: Sites in the United States, Italy and Spain provided acute and convalescent COVID-19 samples.

This table comes from immunoSEQ multiplex PCR, and its TCRdb copy is limited to in-frame clones, with some not included. The sample records about 200,000 clones, around four fifths being singletons. This clone was observed once. Looked up from germline, CDR1 is MGHRA and CDR2 is YSYEKL. The CDR3 length is 15 residues. V trimming: 3 bases; J trimming: 4 bases; junction bases outside the gene matches: 6. This rearrangement joins TRBV4-1 to TRBJ1-5, with 7 bases identical to TRBD1. The receptor was derived from a man in his 60s with COVID-19, enrolled during active disease. Sequenced input: peripheral blood. The CDR3 coding sequence is TGCGCCAGCAGCCATACGGGACAGCTAAATCAGCCCCAGCATTTT. This encodes CASSHTGQLNQPQHF.